Given below is one T cell receptor beta chain in context. The source of the sample is a study of cytomegalovirus exposure and HLA in healthy donors. The PCR employed 60 Vbeta primers together with 13 Jbeta primers. Libraries were prepared by immunoSEQ multiplex PCR; TCRdb keeps only in-frame clonotypes and omits some of them. The sample has 90,000 to 140,000 clones; about 83% are singletons. This CDR3 is built from 14 residues. Germline assignment: CDR1 SEHNR and CDR2 FQNEAQ (reference sequence). V lost 3 bases to trimming and J lost 5 bases; unmatched junction nucleotides: 7. The clonotype originates from a man aged 18-30 years in good health and CMV-seronegative. The chain is built from TRBV7-9 and TRBJ2-7; 7 nucleotides align to TRBD2. Specimen: PBMCs. The chain's CDR3 is CASSFGGGDNEQYF. The CDR3 region has the DNA TGTGCCAGCAGCTTCGGCGGGGGTGACAACGAGCAGTACTTC.